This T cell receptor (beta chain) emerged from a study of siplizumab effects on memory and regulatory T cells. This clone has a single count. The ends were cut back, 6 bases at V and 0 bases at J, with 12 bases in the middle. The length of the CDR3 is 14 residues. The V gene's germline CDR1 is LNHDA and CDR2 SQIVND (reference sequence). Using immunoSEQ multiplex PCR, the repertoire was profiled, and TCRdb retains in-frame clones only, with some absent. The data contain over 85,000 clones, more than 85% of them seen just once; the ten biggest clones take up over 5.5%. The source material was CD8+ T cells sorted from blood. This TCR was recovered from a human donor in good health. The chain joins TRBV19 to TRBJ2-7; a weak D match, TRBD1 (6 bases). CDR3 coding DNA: TGTGCCAGTAGGAAGAGGACAGCCTCCTACGAGCAGTACTTC. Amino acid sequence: CASRKRTASYEQYF.